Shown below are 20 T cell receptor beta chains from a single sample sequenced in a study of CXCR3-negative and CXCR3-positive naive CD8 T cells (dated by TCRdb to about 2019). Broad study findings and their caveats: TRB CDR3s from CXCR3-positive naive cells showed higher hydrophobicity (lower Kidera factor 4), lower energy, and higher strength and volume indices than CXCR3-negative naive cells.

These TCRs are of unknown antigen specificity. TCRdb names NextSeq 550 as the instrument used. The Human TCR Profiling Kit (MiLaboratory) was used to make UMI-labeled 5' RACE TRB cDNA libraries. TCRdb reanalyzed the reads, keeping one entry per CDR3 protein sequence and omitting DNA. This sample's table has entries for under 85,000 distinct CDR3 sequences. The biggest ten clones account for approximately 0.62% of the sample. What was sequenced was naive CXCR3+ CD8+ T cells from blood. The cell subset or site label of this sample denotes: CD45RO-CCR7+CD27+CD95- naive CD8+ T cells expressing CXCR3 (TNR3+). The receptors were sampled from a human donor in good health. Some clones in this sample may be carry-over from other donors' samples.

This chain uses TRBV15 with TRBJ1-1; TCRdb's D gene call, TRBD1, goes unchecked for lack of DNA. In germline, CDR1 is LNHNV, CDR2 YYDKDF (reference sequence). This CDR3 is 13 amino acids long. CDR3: CATRGDTGTEAFF.

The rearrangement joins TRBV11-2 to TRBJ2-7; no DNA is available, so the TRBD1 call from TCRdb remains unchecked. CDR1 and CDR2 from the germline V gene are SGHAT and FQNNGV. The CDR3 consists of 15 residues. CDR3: CASSRQGAVSYEQYF.

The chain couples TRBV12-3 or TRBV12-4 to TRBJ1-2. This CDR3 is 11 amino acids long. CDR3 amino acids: CASSFGYGYTF.

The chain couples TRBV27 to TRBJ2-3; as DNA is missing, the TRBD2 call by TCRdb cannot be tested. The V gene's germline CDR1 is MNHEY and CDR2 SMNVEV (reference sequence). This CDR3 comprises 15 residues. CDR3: CASSRPGTLPFTQYF.

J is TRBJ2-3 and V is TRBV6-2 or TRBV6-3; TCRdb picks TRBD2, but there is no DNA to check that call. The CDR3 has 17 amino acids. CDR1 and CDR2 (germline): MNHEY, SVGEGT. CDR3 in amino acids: CASSSRTSGRTADTQYF.

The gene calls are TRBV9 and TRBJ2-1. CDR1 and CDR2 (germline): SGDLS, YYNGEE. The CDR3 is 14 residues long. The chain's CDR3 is CASSGSGDYNEQFF.

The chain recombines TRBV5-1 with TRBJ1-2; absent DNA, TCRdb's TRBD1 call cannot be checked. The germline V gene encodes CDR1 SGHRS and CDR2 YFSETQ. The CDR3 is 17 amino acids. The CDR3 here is CASSKGARAMEDYGYTF. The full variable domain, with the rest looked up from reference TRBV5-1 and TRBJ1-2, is KAGVTQTPRYLIKTRGQQVTLSCSPISGHRSVSWYQQTPGQGLQFLFEYFSETQRNKGNFPGRFSGRQFSNSRSEMNVSTLELGDSALYLCASSKGARAMEDYGYTFGSGTRLTVV.

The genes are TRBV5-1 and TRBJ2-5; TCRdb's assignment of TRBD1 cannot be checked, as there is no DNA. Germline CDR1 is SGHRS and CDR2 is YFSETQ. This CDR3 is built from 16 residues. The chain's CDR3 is CASSLEAREGPETQYF.

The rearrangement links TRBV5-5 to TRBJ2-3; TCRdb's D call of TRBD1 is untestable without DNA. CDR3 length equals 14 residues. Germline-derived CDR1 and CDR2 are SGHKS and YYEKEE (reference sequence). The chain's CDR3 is CASSFDRGLDTQYF.

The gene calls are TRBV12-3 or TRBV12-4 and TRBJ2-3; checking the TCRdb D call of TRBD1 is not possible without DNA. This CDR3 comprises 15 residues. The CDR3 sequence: CASSFIVVRTDTQYF.

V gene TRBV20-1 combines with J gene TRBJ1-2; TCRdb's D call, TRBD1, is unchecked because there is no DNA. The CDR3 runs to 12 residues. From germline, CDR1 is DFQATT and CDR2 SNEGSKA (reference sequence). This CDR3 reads CSAKQDNYGYTF.

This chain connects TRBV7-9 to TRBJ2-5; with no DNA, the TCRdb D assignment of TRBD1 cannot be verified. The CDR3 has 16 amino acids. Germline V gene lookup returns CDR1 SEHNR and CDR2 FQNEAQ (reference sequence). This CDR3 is CASSPGTEYHQETQYF.

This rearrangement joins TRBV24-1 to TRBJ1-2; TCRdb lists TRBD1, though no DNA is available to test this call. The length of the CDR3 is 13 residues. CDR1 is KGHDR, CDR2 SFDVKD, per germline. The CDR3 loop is CATSDSGFYGYTF.

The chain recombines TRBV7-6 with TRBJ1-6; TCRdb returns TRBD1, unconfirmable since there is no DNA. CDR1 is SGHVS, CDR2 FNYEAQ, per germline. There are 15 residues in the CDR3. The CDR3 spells CASSLTDRGLSPLHF.

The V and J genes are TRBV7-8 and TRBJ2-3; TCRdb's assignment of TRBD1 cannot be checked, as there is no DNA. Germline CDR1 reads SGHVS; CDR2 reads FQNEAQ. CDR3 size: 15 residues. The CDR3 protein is CASSFGQEATDTQYF.

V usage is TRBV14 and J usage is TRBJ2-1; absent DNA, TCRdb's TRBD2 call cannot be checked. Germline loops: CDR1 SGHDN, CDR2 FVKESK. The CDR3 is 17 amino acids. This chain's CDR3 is CASSQDGSGGDYNEQFF.

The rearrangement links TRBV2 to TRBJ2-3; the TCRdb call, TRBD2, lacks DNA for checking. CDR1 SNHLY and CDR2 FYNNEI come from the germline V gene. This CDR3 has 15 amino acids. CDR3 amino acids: CASLPYVGGTDTQYF.

CDR3 amino acids: CASSQDVLTSGIMDEQFF. The rearrangement uses TRBV14 and TRBJ2-1; TCRdb picks TRBD2, but there is no DNA to check that call. The length of the CDR3 is 18 residues. The germline V gene has CDR1 SGHDN and CDR2 FVKESK.

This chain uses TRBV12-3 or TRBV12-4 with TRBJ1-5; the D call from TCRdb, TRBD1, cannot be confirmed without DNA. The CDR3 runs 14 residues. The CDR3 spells CASRPGGPYQPQHF.

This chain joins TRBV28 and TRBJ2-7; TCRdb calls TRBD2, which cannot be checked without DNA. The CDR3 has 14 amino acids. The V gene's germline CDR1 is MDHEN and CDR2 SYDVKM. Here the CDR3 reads CASTSPRDRYEQYF.